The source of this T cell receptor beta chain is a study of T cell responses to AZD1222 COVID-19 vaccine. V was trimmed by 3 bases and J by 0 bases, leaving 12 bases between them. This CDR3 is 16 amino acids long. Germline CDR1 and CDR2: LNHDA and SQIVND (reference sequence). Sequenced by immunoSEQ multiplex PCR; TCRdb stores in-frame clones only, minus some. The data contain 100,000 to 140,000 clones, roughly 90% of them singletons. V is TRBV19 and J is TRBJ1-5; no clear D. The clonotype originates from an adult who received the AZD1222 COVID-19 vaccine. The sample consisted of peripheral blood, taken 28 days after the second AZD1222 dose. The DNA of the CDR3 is TGTGCCAGTAGTATTGGAGTGAGTATTAGCAATCAGCCCCAGCATTTT. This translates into CASSIGVSISNQPQHF.